The clone carrying this TCR beta chain was found once. This sample was included in a study of blood T cell repertoires in COVID-19. Study-level background: COVID-19 samples collected from the United States, Italy and Spain covered acute and convalescent phases. Sources were T cells, B-cell-depleted T cells, or PBMCs; the material itself was cDNA or gDNA.

CDR3 length equals 18 residues. Original analysis: Nucleated cell number was recorded as an estimate derived from reference gene primer amplification. The protocol was immunoSEQ multiplex PCR, while the TCRdb copy is restricted to in-frame clones and leaves out a portion. That table is the source of V, J and clone size, and D and trimming were worked out from the DNA. The table includes hundreds of thousands of clones, 88% detected once. The origin of this receptor is a woman aged 40 to 50 who had recovered from COVID-19. The sequencing input was peripheral blood. This chain uses TRBV1 with TRBJ2-1; the table calls TRBD2, which could not be checked here. TRBV1 constitutes a pseudogene. CDR3 region: CTSSQGGLAGANYNEQFF. The CDR3 nucleotides are TGCACCAGCAGCCAAGGGGGACTAGCGGGGGCAAATTACAATGAGCAGTTCTTC.